One TCR beta chain is described in this entry. Its antigen is undetermined. This sample includes further DNA sequences coding for the same CDR3. CD45RO-negative cells were positively selected for CCR7, leaving out terminally differentiated effector memory CD45RA+ cells. The CDR3 runs to 15 residues. The V gene's germline CDR1 is SEHNR and CDR2 FQNEAQ (reference sequence). Trimming cost V 5 bases and J 0 bases, with 14 bases left between them. Profiling relied on immunoSEQ multiplex PCR, and the TCRdb table lists in-frame clones only, not all of them. The sample lists about 2.2 million clones, approximately 92% occurring once. The sample belongs to a study of shared clonotypes between healthy human individuals. Points from the study as a whole: Sequencing depth was predicted to influence how clonotypes are shared among donors. A few donors had around 5.5% of their naive CD4 clonotypes in common.

The rearrangement joins TRBV7-9 to TRBJ2-7; D unresolved. This TCR derives from a man in his late teens or twenties in good health. Some clones in this sample may be carry-over from other donors' samples. The source material was naive CD8+ T cells from PBMCs. This chain's CDR3 is CASSPTPTGSYEQYF. For the CDR3, the DNA is TGTGCCAGCAGCCCTACCCCGACGGGCTCCTACGAGCAGTACTTC.